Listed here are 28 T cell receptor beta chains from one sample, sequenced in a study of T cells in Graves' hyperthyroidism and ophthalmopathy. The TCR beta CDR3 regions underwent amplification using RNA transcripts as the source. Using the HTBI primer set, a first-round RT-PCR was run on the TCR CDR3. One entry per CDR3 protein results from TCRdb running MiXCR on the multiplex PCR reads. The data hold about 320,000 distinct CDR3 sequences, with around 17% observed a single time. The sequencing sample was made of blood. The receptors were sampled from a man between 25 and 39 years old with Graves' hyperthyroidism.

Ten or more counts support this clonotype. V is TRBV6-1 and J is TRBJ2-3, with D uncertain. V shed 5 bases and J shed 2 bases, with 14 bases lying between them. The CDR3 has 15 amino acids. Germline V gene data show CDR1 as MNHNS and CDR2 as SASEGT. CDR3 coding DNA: TGTGCCAGCAGTCCCCCCCCAGACCTCACAGATACGCAGTATTTT. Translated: CASSPPPDLTDTQYF.

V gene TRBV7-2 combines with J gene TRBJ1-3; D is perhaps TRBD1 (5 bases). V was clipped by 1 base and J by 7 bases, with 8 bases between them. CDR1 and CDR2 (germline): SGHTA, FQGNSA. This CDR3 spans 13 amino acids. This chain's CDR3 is CASSLGQRNTIYF. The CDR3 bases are TGTGCCAGCAGCTTAGGACAGAGGAACACCATATATTTT.

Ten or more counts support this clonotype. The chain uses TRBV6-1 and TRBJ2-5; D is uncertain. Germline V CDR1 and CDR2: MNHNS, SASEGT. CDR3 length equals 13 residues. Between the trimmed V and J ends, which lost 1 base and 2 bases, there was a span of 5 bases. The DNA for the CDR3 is TGTGCCAGCAGTGAAGTATTTCAAGAGACCCAGTACTTC. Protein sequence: CASSEVFQETQYF.

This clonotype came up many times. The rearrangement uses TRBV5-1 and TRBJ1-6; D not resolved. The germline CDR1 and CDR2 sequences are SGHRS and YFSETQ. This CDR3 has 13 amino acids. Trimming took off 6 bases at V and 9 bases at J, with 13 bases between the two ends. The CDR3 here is CASTTTRGSPLHF. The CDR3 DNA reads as TGCGCCAGCACCACCACGCGAGGTTCACCCCTCCACTTT.

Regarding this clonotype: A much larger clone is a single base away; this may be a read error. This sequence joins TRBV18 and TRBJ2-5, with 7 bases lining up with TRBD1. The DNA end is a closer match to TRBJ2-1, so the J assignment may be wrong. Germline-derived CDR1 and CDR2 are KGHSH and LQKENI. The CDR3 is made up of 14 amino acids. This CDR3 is CASSLRTGQETQFF. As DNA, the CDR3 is TGTGCCAGCTCACTGAGGACAGGCCAAGAGACCCAGTTCTTC.

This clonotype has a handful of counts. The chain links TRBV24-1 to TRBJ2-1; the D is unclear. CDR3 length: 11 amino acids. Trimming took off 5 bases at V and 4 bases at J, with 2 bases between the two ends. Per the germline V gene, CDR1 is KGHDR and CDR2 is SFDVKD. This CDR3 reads CATSVYNEQFF. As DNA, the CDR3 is TGTGCCACCAGTGTGTACAATGAGCAGTTCTTC.

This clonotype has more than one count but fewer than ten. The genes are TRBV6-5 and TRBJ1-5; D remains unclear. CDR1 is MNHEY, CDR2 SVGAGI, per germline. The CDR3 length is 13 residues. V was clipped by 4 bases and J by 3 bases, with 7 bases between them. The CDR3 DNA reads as TGTGCCAGCAGTTTAGACAACAATCAGCCCCAGCATTTT. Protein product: CASSLDNNQPQHF.

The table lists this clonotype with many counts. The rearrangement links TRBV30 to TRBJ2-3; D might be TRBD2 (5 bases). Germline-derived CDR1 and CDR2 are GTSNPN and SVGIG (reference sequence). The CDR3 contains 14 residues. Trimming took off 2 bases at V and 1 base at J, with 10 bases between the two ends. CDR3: CAWSPKAGTDTQYF. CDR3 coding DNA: TGTGCCTGGAGTCCGAAAGCGGGCACAGATACGCAGTATTTT.

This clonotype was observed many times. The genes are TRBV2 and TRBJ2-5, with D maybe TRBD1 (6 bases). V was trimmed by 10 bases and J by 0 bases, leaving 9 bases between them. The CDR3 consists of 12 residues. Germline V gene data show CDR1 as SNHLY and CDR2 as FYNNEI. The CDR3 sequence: CANSGDQETQYF. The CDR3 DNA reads TGTGCCAACTCAGGGGACCAAGAGACCCAGTACTTC.

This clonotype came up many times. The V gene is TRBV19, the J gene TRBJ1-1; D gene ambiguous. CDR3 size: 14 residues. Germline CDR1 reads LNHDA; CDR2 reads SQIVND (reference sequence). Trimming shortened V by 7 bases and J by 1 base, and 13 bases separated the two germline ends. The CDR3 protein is CASNEPSSNTEAFF. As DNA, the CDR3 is TGTGCCAGTAATGAGCCGTCCTCGAACACTGAAGCTTTCTTT.

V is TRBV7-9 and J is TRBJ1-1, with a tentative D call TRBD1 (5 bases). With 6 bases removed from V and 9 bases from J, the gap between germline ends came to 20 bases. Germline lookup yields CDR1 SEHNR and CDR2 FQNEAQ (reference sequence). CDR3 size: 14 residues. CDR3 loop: CASSLTADGGQAFF. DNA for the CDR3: TGTGCCAGCAGTTTGACAGCCGATGGAGGTCAAGCTTTCTTT.

CDR3 bases: TGCAGTGCTAGCTCTGGACAGGGGATTTACGAGCAGTACTTC. Translating it yields CSASSGQGIYEQYF. V is TRBV20-1 and J is TRBJ2-7, with 9 bases identical to TRBD1. V gave up 3 bases and J gave up 4 bases; unmatched junction bases: 7. The germline CDR1 and CDR2 sequences are DFQATT and SNEGSKA (reference sequence). The CDR3 has 14 amino acids.

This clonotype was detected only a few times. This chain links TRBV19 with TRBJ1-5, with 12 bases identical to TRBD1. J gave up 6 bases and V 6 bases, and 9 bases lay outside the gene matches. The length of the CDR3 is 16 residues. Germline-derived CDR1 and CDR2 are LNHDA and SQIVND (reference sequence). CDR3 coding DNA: TGTGCCAGTAGCCAAATGTGGGACAGGGGGCTTCAGCCCCAGCATTTT. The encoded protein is CASSQMWDRGLQPQHF.

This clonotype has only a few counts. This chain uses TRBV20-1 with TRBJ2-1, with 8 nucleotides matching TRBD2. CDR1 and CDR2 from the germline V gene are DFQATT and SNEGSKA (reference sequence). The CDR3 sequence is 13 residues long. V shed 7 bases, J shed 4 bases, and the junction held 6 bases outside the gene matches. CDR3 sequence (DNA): TGCAGTGTGCAGCGGGAGCTATACAATGAGCAGTTCTTC. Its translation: CSVQRELYNEQFF.

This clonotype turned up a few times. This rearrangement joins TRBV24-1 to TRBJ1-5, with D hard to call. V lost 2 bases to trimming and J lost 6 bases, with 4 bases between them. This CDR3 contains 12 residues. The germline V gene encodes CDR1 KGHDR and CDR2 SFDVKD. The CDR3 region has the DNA TGTGCCACCAGTGATTCGGGTCAGCCCCAGCATTTT. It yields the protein CATSDSGQPQHF.

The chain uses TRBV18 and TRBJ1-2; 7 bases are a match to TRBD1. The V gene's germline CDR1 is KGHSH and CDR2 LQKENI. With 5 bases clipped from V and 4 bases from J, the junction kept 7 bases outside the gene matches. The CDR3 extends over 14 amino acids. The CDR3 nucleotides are TGTGCCAGCTCATCGACAGGGAACAGCTATGGCTACACCTTC. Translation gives CASSSTGNSYGYTF.

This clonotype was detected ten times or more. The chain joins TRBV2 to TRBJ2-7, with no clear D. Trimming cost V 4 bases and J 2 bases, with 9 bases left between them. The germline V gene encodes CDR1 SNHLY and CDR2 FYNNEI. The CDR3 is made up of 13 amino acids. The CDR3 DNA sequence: TGTGCCAGCAGTGCTGGACGCCCCTACGAGCAGTACTTC. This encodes CASSAGRPYEQYF.

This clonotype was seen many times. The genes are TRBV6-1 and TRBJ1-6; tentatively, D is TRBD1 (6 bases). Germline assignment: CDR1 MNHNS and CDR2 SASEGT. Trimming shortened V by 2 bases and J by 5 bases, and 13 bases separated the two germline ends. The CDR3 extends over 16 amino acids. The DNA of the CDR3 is TGTGCCAGCAGTGAAAGTAGGACAGTGGATAATTCACCCCTCCACTTT. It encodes CASSESRTVDNSPLHF.

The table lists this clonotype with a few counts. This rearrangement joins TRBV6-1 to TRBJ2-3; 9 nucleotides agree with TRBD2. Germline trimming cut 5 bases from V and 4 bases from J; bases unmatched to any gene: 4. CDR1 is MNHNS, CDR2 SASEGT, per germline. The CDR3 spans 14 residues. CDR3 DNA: TGTGCCAGCAGTCTAGCGGGAACGCCAGATACGCAGTATTTT. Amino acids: CASSLAGTPDTQYF.

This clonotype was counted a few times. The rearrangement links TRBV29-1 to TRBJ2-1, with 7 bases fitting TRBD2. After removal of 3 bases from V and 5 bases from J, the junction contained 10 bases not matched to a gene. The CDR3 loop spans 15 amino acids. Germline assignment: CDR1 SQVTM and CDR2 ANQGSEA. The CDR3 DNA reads TGCAGCGTTGAGGGTGATAGCGGGCGGGACAATGAGCAGTTCTTC. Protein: CSVEGDSGRDNEQFF.

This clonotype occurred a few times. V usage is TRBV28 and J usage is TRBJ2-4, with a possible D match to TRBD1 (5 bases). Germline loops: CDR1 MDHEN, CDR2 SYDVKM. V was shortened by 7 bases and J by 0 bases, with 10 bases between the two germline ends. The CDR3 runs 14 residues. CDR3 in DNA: TGTGCCAGCACCCCAGGGTTAGCCAAAAACATTCAGTACTTC. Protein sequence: CASTPGLAKNIQYF.

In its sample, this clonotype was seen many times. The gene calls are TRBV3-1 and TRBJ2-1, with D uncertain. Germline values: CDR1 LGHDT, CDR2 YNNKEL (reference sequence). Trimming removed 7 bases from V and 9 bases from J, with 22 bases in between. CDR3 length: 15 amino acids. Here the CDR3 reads CASTSPGLGEGEQFF. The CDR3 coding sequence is TGTGCCAGCACCTCACCGGGCCTAGGTGAAGGTGAGCAGTTCTTC.

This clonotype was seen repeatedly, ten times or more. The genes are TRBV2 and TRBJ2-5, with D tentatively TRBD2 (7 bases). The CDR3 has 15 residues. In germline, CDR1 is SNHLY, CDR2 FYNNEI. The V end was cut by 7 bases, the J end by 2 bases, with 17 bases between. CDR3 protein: CASNYQGRGQETQYF. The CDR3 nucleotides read TGTGCCAGCAACTACCAAGGGAGGGGGCAAGAGACCCAGTACTTC. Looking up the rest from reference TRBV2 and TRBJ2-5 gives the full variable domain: EPEVTQTPSHQVTQMGQEVILRCVPISNHLYFYWYRQILGQKVEFLVSFYNNEISEKSEIFDDQFSVERPDGSNFTLKIRSTKLEDSAMYFCASNYQGRGQETQYFGPGTRLLVL.

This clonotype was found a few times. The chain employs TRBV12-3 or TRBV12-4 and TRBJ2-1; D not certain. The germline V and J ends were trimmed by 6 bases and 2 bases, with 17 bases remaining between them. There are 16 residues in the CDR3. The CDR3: CASSPFGPPTYNEQFF. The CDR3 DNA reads TGTGCCAGCAGCCCCTTCGGACCTCCCACCTACAATGAGCAGTTCTTC.

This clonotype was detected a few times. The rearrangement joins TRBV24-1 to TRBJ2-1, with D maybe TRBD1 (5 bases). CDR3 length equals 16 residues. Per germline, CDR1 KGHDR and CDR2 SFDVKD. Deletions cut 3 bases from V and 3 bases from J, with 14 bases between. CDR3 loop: CATSDPNAGYYNEQFF. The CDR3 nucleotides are TGTGCCACCAGTGATCCCAATGCAGGGTACTACAATGAGCAGTTCTTC.

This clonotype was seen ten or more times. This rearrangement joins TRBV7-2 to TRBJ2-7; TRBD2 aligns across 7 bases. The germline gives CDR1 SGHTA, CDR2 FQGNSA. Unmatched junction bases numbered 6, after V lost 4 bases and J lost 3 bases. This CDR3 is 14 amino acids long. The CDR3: CASSSFSGFYEQYF. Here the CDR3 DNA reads TGTGCCAGCAGCTCGTTTAGCGGGTTCTACGAGCAGTACTTC.

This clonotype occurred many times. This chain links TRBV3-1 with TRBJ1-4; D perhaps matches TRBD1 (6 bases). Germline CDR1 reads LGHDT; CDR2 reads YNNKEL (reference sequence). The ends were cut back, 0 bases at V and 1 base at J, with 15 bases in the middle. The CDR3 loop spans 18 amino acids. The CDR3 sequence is CASSQDLVGARTNEKLFF. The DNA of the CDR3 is TGTGCCAGCAGCCAAGACTTGGTGGGGGCGAGAACTAATGAAAAACTGTTTTTT.

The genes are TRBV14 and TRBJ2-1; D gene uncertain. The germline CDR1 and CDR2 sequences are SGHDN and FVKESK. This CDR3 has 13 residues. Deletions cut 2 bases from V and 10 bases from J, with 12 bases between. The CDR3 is CASSQPPGYEQFF. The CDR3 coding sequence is TGTGCCAGCAGCCAACCCCCTGGGTACGAGCAGTTCTTC.